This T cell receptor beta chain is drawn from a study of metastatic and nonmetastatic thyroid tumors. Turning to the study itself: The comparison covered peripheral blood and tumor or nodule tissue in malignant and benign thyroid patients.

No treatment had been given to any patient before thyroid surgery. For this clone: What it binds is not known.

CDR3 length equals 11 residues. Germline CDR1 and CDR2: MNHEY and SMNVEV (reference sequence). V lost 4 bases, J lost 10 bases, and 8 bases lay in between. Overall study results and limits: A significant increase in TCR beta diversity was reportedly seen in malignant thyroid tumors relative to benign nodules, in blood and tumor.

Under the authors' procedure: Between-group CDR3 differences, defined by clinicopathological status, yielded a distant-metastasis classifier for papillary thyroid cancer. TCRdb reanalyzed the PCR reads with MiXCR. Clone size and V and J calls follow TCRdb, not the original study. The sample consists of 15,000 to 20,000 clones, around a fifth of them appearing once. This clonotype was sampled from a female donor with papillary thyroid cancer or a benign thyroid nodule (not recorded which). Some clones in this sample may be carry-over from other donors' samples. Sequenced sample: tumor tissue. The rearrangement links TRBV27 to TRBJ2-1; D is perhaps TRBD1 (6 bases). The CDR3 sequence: CASSSGTEQFF. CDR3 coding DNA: TGTGCCAGCAGTTCCGGGACAGAGCAGTTCTTC.